The 30 T cell receptor beta chains presented below share a single source sample, sequenced in a study of cytomegalovirus exposure and HLA in healthy donors. TCRdb's copy holds only in-frame clones and misses some; the assay was immunoSEQ multiplex PCR. Of fewer than 150,000 clones in the sample, about 86% were seen once. Sequenced material: PBMCs. These receptors all stem from a woman aged 18-29 years in good health and CMV-seropositive.

The V and J genes are TRBV28 and TRBJ1-2; D perhaps matches TRBD1 (5 bases). The V end lost 5 bases, the J end lost 8 bases, and 21 bases lay between the germline ends. The V gene's germline CDR1 is MDHEN and CDR2 SYDVKM. The CDR3 sequence is 15 residues long. The CDR3 is CASSTGSGIIGGYTF. The CDR3 region has the DNA TGTGCCAGCAGTACTGGTTCAGGGATTATCGGGGGCTACACCTTC.

The chain combines TRBV2 with TRBJ2-7; 9 bases are shared with TRBD1. CDR1 SNHLY and CDR2 FYNNEI come from the germline V gene. The CDR3 contains 14 residues. The V gene end was trimmed by 5 bases and the J gene end by 2 bases; junction bases not matched to a gene: 4. The CDR3 DNA reads TGTGCCAGCAGTCTGGACAGGGGAACCTACGAGCAGTACTTC. Translating gives CASSLDRGTYEQYF.

J is TRBJ1-1 and V is TRBV6-1, with a possible D match to TRBD1 (5 bases). Trimming cost V 0 bases and J 4 bases, with 9 bases left between them. Germline CDR1 MNHNS, CDR2 SASEGT. There are 14 residues in the CDR3. The CDR3 loop reads CASSEAGVITEAFF. CDR3 nucleotides: TGTGCCAGCAGTGAAGCAGGGGTGATCACTGAAGCTTTCTTT.

The chain recombines TRBV4-3 with TRBJ2-7, with D perhaps matching TRBD2 (7 bases). Per the germline V gene, CDR1 is LGHNA and CDR2 is YSLEER. This CDR3 has 14 amino acids. V lost 2 bases and J 7 bases, leaving 15 bases between the germline ends. CDR3 nucleotides: TGCGCCAGCAGCCAATCTCGGGGGGCAAGGGAGCAGTACTTC. It translates to CASSQSRGAREQYF.

V is TRBV5-4 and J is TRBJ2-5; 8 positions match TRBD2. The V gene end was trimmed by 4 bases and the J gene end by 0 bases; junction bases not matched to a gene: 11. CDR3 length equals 17 residues. Germline CDR1 SGHNT, CDR2 YYREEE (reference sequence). The CDR3 reads CASSPPGGGRYQETQYF. CDR3 nucleotides: TGTGCCAGCAGCCCACCGGGCGGGGGGAGGTACCAAGAGACCCAGTACTTC.

The CDR3 spells CASSVVGSASGTYNEQFF. DNA of the CDR3: TGTGCCAGCAGCGTAGTGGGGTCGGCTAGCGGGACCTACAATGAGCAGTTCTTC. The chain couples TRBV9 to TRBJ2-1; 9 positions agree with TRBD2. CDR1 is SGDLS and CDR2 is YYNGEE in the germline V gene. The CDR3 is 18 amino acids. Trimming cost V 0 bases and J 2 bases; bases outside gene matches: 9.

The sample holds a few counts of this clone. The chain uses TRBV6-4 and TRBJ1-1; D not certain. CDR3 size: 14 residues. CDR1 is MRHNA, CDR2 SNTAGT, per germline. Trimming pared 2 bases from V and 4 bases from J, leaving 11 bases between. In DNA form, the CDR3 reads TGTGCCAGCAGTGACGGGAGGGTAGGCACTGAAGCTTTCTTT. Translation: CASSDGRVGTEAFF.

The CDR3 loop reads CASSYTRVTEAFF. CDR3 in DNA: TGTGCCAGCAGTTACACCAGGGTCACTGAAGCTTTCTTT. This sequence joins TRBV27 and TRBJ1-1; TRBD1 might be the D (5 bases). This CDR3 comprises 13 residues. Trimming removed 4 bases at V and 4 bases at J, with 10 bases between. Germline-derived CDR1 and CDR2 are MNHEY and SMNVEV (reference sequence).

The chain links TRBV6-5 to TRBJ1-4; 10 nucleotides match TRBD1. V lost 0 bases to trimming and J lost 7 bases; unmatched junction nucleotides: 5. The CDR3 runs 16 residues. Germline values: CDR1 MNHEY, CDR2 SVGAGI. CDR3 protein: CASSYSSGTGAEKLFF. The CDR3 DNA is TGTGCCAGCAGTTACTCGAGTGGGACAGGGGCTGAAAAACTGTTTTTT.

In this sample, this clone turned up once. V is TRBV5-1 and J is TRBJ2-6; D possibly corresponds to TRBD1 (6 bases). There are 15 residues in the CDR3. CDR1 and CDR2 from the germline V gene are SGHRS and YFSETQ. The ends were cut back, 6 bases at V and 4 bases at J, with 14 bases in the middle. CDR3 region: CASNRDPGGANVLTF. As DNA, the CDR3 is TGCGCCAGCAACAGGGACCCGGGAGGGGCCAACGTCCTGACTTTC.

In DNA form, the CDR3 reads TGCGCCAGCAGCTGGGGGGGACAGGGTGGACAAGAGACCCAGTACTTC. Translated: CASSWGGQGGQETQYF. The gene calls are TRBV5-1 and TRBJ2-5; 9 positions match TRBD1. Germline CDR1 is SGHRS and CDR2 is YFSETQ. The CDR3 is made up of 16 amino acids. The ends lost 3 bases at V and 2 bases at J; junction bases unmatched: 8.

The genes are TRBV7-9 and TRBJ2-3; 9 bases map to TRBD2. The germline CDR1 and CDR2 sequences are SEHNR and FQNEAQ (reference sequence). V lost 1 base and J lost 6; bases outside the gene matches: 8. The CDR3 is 16 amino acids. CDR3 residues: CASSLGGGAFSDTQYF. The CDR3 DNA is TGTGCCAGCAGCTTAGGCGGGGGGGCCTTTTCCGATACGCAGTATTTT.

This CDR3 reads CSVPVAGANVLTF. CDR3 nucleotides: TGCAGCGTTCCGGTTGCTGGGGCCAACGTCCTGACTTTC. The chain recombines TRBV29-1 with TRBJ2-6; D not resolved. V lost 5 bases and J 2 bases, leaving 7 bases between the germline ends. Germline V gene sequence: CDR1 SQVTM, CDR2 ANQGSEA. This CDR3 spans 13 amino acids.

The gene calls are TRBV7-3 and TRBJ1-1; 7 positions agree with TRBD1. The V and J ends lost 5 bases and 0 bases, in that order; junction bases with no gene match: 6. CDR1 is SGHTA, CDR2 FQGTGA, per germline. The length of the CDR3 is 15 residues. The CDR3 is CASSPDRLMNTEAFF. CDR3 DNA: TGTGCCAGCAGCCCGGACAGGCTCATGAACACTGAAGCTTTCTTT.

This chain joins TRBV28 and TRBJ2-2; D perhaps matches TRBD1 (6 bases). Germline V gene lookup returns CDR1 MDHEN and CDR2 SYDVKM. The V end was cut by 10 bases, the J end by 4 bases, with 16 bases between. This CDR3 contains 14 residues. CDR3 DNA sequence: TGTGCCACCGAGACAGGATCGGGCACCGGGGAGCTGTTTTTT. This sequence encodes CATETGSGTGELFF. Combining the CDR3 with reference TRBV28 and TRBJ2-2 gives the whole variable domain DVKVTQSSRYLVKRTGEKVFLECVQDMDHENMFWYRQDPGLGLRLIYFSYDVKMKEKGDIPEGYSVSREKKERFSLILESASTNQTSMYLCATETGSGTGELFFGEGSRLTVL.

The chain couples TRBV7-9 to TRBJ1-3; D gene unclear. Germline V CDR1 and CDR2: SEHNR, FQNEAQ (reference sequence). Trimming took 0 bases from V and 3 from J, leaving 12 bases between them. The CDR3 length is 16 residues. CDR3 nucleotide sequence: TGTGCCAGCAGCTTAGCGCCACGGGATCGTGGAAACACCATATATTTT. This gives the protein CASSLAPRDRGNTIYF. Variable domain in full (rest from reference TRBV7-9 and TRBJ1-3): DTGVSQNPRHKITKRGQNVTFRCDPISEHNRLYWYRQTLGQGPEFLTYFQNEAQLEKSRLLSDRFSAERPKGSFSTLEIQRTEQGDSAMYLCASSLAPRDRGNTIYFGEGSWLTVV.

The chain combines TRBV5-1 with TRBJ1-6; no clear D. Per the germline V gene, CDR1 is SGHRS and CDR2 is YFSETQ. Trimming shortened V by 0 bases and J by 9 bases, and 13 bases separated the two germline ends. The CDR3 extends over 15 amino acids. This chain's CDR3 is CASSLERGMGSPLHF. CDR3 coding DNA: TGCGCCAGCAGCTTGGAGCGGGGTATGGGTTCACCCCTCCACTTT.

The rearrangement joins TRBV7-2 to TRBJ2-2; 7 nucleotides align to TRBD2. Germline trimming cut 0 bases from V and 7 bases from J; bases unmatched to any gene: 5. CDR1 SGHTA and CDR2 FQGNSA come from the germline V gene. The CDR3 is made up of 15 amino acids. The CDR3 DNA sequence: TGTGCCAGCAGCTTAGCGCTAGGGAGGGGCGGGGAGCTGTTTTTT. Its translation: CASSLALGRGGELFF.

The V and J genes are TRBV19 and TRBJ2-2; 7 bases fit TRBD1. There are 16 residues in the CDR3. The V segment lost 5 bases and the J segment 2 bases; nucleotides outside the gene matches: 8. Germline-derived CDR1 and CDR2 are LNHDA and SQIVND (reference sequence). CDR3: CASSVRDSLNTGELFF. CDR3 in DNA: TGTGCCAGTAGTGTCCGGGACAGCCTTAACACCGGGGAGCTGTTTTTT. Full variable domain (missing parts from reference TRBV19 and TRBJ2-2): DGGITQSPKYLFRKEGQNVTLSCEQNLNHDAMYWYRQDPGQGLRLIYYSQIVNDFQKGDIAEGYSVSREKKESFPLTVTSAQKNPTAFYLCASSVRDSLNTGELFFGEGSRLTVL.

This clone was observed once. J is TRBJ2-3 and V is TRBV29-1; the match to TRBD2 covers 9 bases. The trim removed 2 bases at V and 4 bases at J, leaving 10 bases unmatched. From germline, CDR1 is SQVTM and CDR2 ANQGSEA. The CDR3 contains 16 residues. The CDR3 coding sequence is TGCAGCGTTGAATCCCGGCGGGGGGGCTCTCCAGATACGCAGTATTTT. It translates to CSVESRRGGSPDTQYF.

The chain links TRBV10-3 to TRBJ1-2; D call uncertain. Germline values: CDR1 ENHRY, CDR2 SYGVKD. The CDR3 spans 11 residues. V was clipped by 11 bases and J by 7 bases, with 14 bases between them. The CDR3 loop is CAAAGRTGYTF. The CDR3 bases are TGTGCCGCGGCCGGTCGCACTGGCTACACCTTC.

This clone showed up just a few times. The V and J genes are TRBV27 and TRBJ1-2; maybe TRBD1 (5 bases). CDR3 length: 13 residues. Trimming took 3 bases from V and 6 from J, leaving 11 bases between them. Looked up from germline, CDR1 is MNHEY and CDR2 is SMNVEV (reference sequence). The CDR3 is CASSFVGGDGYTF. The CDR3 DNA sequence: TGTGCCAGCAGTTTCGTTGGGGGGGATGGCTACACCTTC.

The chain has TRBV5-1 and TRBJ2-7, with D possibly matching TRBD2 (5 bases). Germline V gene sequence: CDR1 SGHRS, CDR2 YFSETQ. Trimming left V 0 bases short and J 3 bases short, with 10 bases between. This CDR3 contains 14 residues. The CDR3 here is CASSLEGLVYEQYF. The CDR3 nucleotides are TGCGCCAGCAGCTTGGAAGGACTTGTCTACGAGCAGTACTTC.

In this sample, this clone turned up once. The CDR3, as DNA: TGTGCCTGGAGTCAGGACAGGGGTCCTTCACCCCTCCACTTT. This encodes CAWSQDRGPSPLHF. The chain is built from TRBV30 and TRBJ1-6, with 9 bases that match TRBD1. The germline V gene encodes CDR1 GTSNPN and CDR2 SVGIG (reference sequence). V gave up 2 bases and J gave up 9 bases; unmatched junction bases: 5. The CDR3 extends over 14 amino acids.

The chain carries TRBV18 and TRBJ1-6; 9 positions agree with TRBD1. The V gene's germline CDR1 is KGHSH and CDR2 LQKENI. Unmatched junction bases numbered 7, after V lost 6 bases and J lost 10 bases. The CDR3 is 14 amino acids. The DNA of the CDR3 is TGTGCCAGCTCGGAGGGGACAGGGAGGTCACCCCTCCACTTT. Protein sequence: CASSEGTGRSPLHF.

This clone has ten or more counts. The chain employs TRBV5-1 and TRBJ2-7; TRBD2 matches 13 bases. Germline V gene sequence: CDR1 SGHRS, CDR2 YFSETQ. This CDR3 is 17 amino acids long. Trimming cost V 4 bases and J 5 bases; bases outside gene matches: 12. CDR3 nucleotides: TGCGCCAGCAGCGCGGGACTAGCGGGGCCGCAGGTCGACGAGCAGTACTTC. The encoded protein is CASSAGLAGPQVDEQYF.

The V gene is TRBV18, the J gene TRBJ1-2, with TRBD1 matching 9 bases. With 7 bases clipped from V and 6 bases from J, the junction kept 6 bases outside the gene matches. Germline lookup yields CDR1 KGHSH and CDR2 LQKENI. The CDR3 is 13 amino acids. The CDR3 sequence is CASFPRTGDGYTF. The DNA of the CDR3 is TGTGCCAGCTTCCCTCGGACAGGGGATGGCTACACCTTC. The whole variable domain, remainder taken from reference TRBV18 and TRBJ1-2, is NAGVMQNPRHLVRRRGQEARLRCSPMKGHSHVYWYRQLPEEGLKFMVYLQKENIIDESGMPKERFSAEFPKEGPSILRIQQVVRGDSAAYFCASFPRTGDGYTFGSGTRLTVV.

This chain links TRBV27 with TRBJ2-1, with 9 bases fitting TRBD1. CDR1 and CDR2 from the germline V gene are MNHEY and SMNVEV (reference sequence). The CDR3 spans 14 residues. Trimming removed 8 bases from V and 4 bases from J; junction bases left unmatched: 6. CDR3 amino acids: CASGDRVVYNEQFF. CDR3 DNA sequence: TGTGCCAGCGGGGACAGGGTAGTGTACAATGAGCAGTTCTTC.

The rearrangement links TRBV28 to TRBJ1-1; possibly TRBD1 for D (6 bases). Trimming shortened V by 5 bases and J by 5 bases, and 18 bases separated the two germline ends. This CDR3 contains 15 residues. Germline CDR1 is MDHEN and CDR2 is SYDVKM. Here the CDR3 DNA reads TGTGCCAGCAGTCTGGGGGCCCGGTGGGATACTGAAGCTTTCTTT. It is translated as CASSLGARWDTEAFF.

The gene calls are TRBV27 and TRBJ1-2; TRBD1 agrees at 11 bases. This CDR3 is built from 12 residues. Germline trimming cut 11 bases from V and 7 bases from J; bases unmatched to any gene: 6. Looked up from germline, CDR1 is MNHEY and CDR2 is SMNVEV (reference sequence). CDR3 sequence: CAGGQGAFGYTF. CDR3 DNA sequence: TGTGCCGGCGGACAGGGGGCGTTTGGCTACACCTTC.